What follows are 5 T cell receptor beta chains derived from one specimen sequenced in a study of blood T cell repertoires in COVID-19. The table came from immunoSEQ multiplex PCR; TCRdb's copy has only in-frame clones and leaves some out. The data show fewer than 600,000 clones, 75% to 90% seen once. Source material: peripheral blood. Every receptor here comes from a man younger than 30 with COVID-19, enrolled during active disease.

The chain uses TRBV9 and TRBJ2-7; D gene unclear. Germline assignment: CDR1 SGDLS and CDR2 YYNGEE. The V end was cut by 4 bases, the J end by 6 bases, with 20 bases between. The CDR3 extends over 15 amino acids. CDR3 coding DNA: TGTGCCAGCAGCTCTCGACCGCAAACTACGTTCGAGCAGTACTTC. This encodes CASSSRPQTTFEQYF.

V gene TRBV27 combines with J gene TRBJ2-7; a weak D match, TRBD1 (6 bases). The V gene's germline CDR1 is MNHEY and CDR2 SMNVEV (reference sequence). V dropped 5 bases and J dropped 2 bases, with 10 bases sitting between them. This CDR3 comprises 13 residues. CDR3 amino acids: CASSNRVTYEQYF. In DNA form, the CDR3 reads TGTGCCAGCAGTAACAGGGTGACCTACGAGCAGTACTTC.

The V and J genes are TRBV5-6 and TRBJ2-5; TRBD2 is a possible D gene (6 bases). Deletions cut 4 bases from V and 5 bases from J, with 15 bases between. Germline assignment: CDR1 SGHDT and CDR2 YYEEEE. The CDR3 loop spans 14 amino acids. The CDR3 nucleotides are TGTGCCAGCAGCCTAGGAGGGTTCTGGGAGACCCAGTACTTC. This gives the protein CASSLGGFWETQYF.

This clone has just one count. The gene calls are TRBV27 and TRBJ2-7; 9 nucleotides align to TRBD2. The CDR3 is 15 residues long. Germline-derived CDR1 and CDR2 are MNHEY and SMNVEV (reference sequence). V shed 1 base, J shed 7 bases, and the junction held 8 bases outside the gene matches. The CDR3 bases are TGTGCCAGCAGTTTATATGGCGGGAGGGCCGATGAGCAGTACTTC. Translated: CASSLYGGRADEQYF.

The gene calls are TRBV5-1 and TRBJ2-3; 14 bases align to TRBD2. The CDR3 has 18 residues. Germline CDR1 reads SGHRS; CDR2 reads YFSETQ. V shed 4 bases and J 1 base; nucleotides not matched to a gene: 8. The CDR3 coding sequence is TGCGCCAGCAGCGGGAGACTAGCGGGGGGGCTAGGCACAGATACGCAGTATTTT. Protein product: CASSGRLAGGLGTDTQYF.